This T cell receptor beta chain is from a study of shared clonotypes between healthy human individuals (dated by TCRdb to 2018 to 2020). Background on the whole study: The cohort included three men and a couple of women between 18 and 49 years of age. Per donor, three plates each were used for CD4 naive and CD4 memory, two for CD8 naive, and one for CD8 memory. To estimate repertoire size and how much clonotypes are shared between individuals, the study performed deep sequencing of blood TCR repertoires from roughly five healthy adults. Libraries were prepared and TCR repertoires were sequenced by different laboratories using diverse techniques, in order to increase sequencing depth and limit assay-specific biases. Between about 0.85 and 8.9 billion PBMCs per donor were obtained by leukapheresis. Results and caveats for the whole study, not just this receptor: Only blood was sampled, and tissue TCR repertoires likely differ from those in blood. Incomplete sequencing was indicated by rarefaction of sorted-subset datasets, despite the large sequencing depth. Naive subsets generally had larger estimated clonotype richness than memory subsets did. Pairwise subsampling indicated that sequencing depth was expected to affect the degree of clonotype sharing among donors. Sharing across a few donors was observed for around 5% of naive CD4, over 3% of naive CD8, 2.3% of memory CD4, and less than 0.45% of memory CD8 clonotypes. Compared with non-shared clonotypes, clonotypes shared by all four sorted-subset donors had higher generation probabilities. The genetic and exposure-history diversity represented was limited by the small number of donors.

Details on this clone: Its specific antigen is unknown. Base quality data are lacking; no much larger clone is found one base away.

From the germline V gene, CDR1 is KGHSH and CDR2 is LQKENI. Relative to germline, V is missing 6 bases and J is missing 4 bases, with 10 bases of the junction outside any gene match. Taken from cysteine to phenylalanine, the CDR3 has 16 residues. Only the CDR3 region is kept as DNA, spanning 48 bases read in frame from base 1. Using the deep immunoSEQ assay, TCR CDR3 regions were amplified from genomic DNA by multiplex PCR. Extracted genomic DNA from each cell subset was spread evenly across all wells of several immunoSEQ 96-well plates, with each plate serving as a replicate. For sorted subsets, approximately 0.2 ug of genomic DNA, equivalent to some 30,000 T cell genomes, went into each replicate PCR. The purified libraries were quantified using a Qubit 3.0 fluorometer, sized with a Bioanalyzer 2100, and then quantified again using the KAPA Library Quantification kit. A separate single-read 150-cycle Illumina NextSeq 550 flow cell was used to sequence each immunoSEQ 96-well plate. As for how the authors treated the data: Because the immunoSEQ output held only junctional sequences and lacked quality scores, the filtering could not match the filtering applied to full-length reads. Sequences were annotated with PyIR, a Python wrapper for IgBLAST v1.9, using IMGT germline references to assign V/J genes and CDR3. Reads were filtered out if the reads had weak V/J assignments (E-value above 1e-6), no CDR3, stop codons, out-of-frame junctions, or ambiguous translated residues. A V3J clonotype was defined by an identical inferred V gene, J gene, and CDR3 amino acid sequence. Percentage overlap between repertoires was calculated by dividing the number of shared unique clonotypes by the size of the smaller repertoire. Repertoire richness was assessed with RTK rarefaction, the Chao1 estimator, and Recon v2.1 estimates of unobserved clonotypes. Generation probabilities for all TCRbeta clonotypes obtained by the gDNA method from a few donors were computed using OLGA. TCRdb re-hosts the immuneACCESS table, in-frame sequences only. Its copies lack some clones; in the studies checked, an unresolved V gene accounts for under half of them, and the cause for the rest is not known. From that table come the V and J calls and clone size; the DNA was used to work out D and trimming. The sample table holds about 2 million clones, of which 90% to 95% were seen once. Of the sample, 0.13% falls within the top ten clones.

The donors were healthy, HIV-negative adults who had no recently reported acute infections or vaccinations. All donors were Caucasian adults living in Nashville, Tennessee, USA. Magnetic negative selection was used to enrich CD4+ T cells, after which naive cells were positively selected on CD45RA and the negative fraction became the memory subset. After blood collection by leukapheresis, PBMCs were isolated using Ficoll-Histopaque density gradient centrifugation and then cryopreserved in the vapor phase of liquid nitrogen. Analytical flow cytometry was used to check the purity and quantity of each magnetically sorted T cell population. Genomic DNA was isolated from every sorted fraction and measured by UV absorbance on a Nanodrop 2000c.

This receptor was taken from a young man in good health. The sequencing sample was made of naive CD4+ T cells sorted from blood. The label giving this sample's cell subset or site can be read as: CD45RA+ positively selected. The chain joins TRBV18 to TRBJ2-1; TRBD1 lines up with 9 middle nucleotides. The nucleotides read TGTGCCAGCTCCCTTCAGGATGGGACAGGGTACAATGAGCAGTTCTTC. Its translation is CASSLQDGTGYNEQFF.